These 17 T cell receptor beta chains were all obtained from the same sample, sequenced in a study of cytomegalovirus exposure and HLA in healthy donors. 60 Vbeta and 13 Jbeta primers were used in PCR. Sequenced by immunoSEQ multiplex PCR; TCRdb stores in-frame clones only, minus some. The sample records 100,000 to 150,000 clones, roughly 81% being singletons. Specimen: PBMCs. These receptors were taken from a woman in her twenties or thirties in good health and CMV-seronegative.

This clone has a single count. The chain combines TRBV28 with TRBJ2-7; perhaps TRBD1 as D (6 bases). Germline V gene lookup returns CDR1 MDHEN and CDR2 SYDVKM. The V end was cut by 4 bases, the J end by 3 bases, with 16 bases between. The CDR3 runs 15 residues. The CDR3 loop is CASSSHRDKNYEQYF. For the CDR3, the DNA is TGTGCCAGCAGTTCCCACCGGGACAAGAACTACGAGCAGTACTTC.

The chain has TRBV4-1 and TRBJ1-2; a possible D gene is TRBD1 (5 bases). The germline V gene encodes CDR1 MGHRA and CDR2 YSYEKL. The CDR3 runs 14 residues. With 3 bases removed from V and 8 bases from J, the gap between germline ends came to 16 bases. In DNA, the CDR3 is TGCGCCAGCAGCCACCCGGGGGGGGAAGGGGGCTACACCTTC. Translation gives CASSHPGGEGGYTF.

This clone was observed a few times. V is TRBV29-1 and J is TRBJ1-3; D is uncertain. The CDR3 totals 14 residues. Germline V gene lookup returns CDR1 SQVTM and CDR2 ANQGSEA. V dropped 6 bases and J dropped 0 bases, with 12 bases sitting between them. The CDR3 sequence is CSVVQAHSGNTIYF. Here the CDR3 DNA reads TGCAGCGTAGTGCAGGCTCACTCTGGAAACACCATATATTTT.

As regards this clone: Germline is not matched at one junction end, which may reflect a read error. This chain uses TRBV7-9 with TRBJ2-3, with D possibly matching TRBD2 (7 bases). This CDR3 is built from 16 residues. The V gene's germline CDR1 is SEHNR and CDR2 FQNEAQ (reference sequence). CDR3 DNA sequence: TGTTCCAGCAGCTTAGTATCCGGGGGGCGATCAGATACGCAGTATTTT. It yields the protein CSSSLVSGGRSDTQYF.

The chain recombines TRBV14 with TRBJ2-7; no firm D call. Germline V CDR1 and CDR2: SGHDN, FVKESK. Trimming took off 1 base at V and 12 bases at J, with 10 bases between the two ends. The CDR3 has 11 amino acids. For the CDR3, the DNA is TGTGCCAGCAGCCAAGGGAGAGTTGGGTACTTC. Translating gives CASSQGRVGYF.

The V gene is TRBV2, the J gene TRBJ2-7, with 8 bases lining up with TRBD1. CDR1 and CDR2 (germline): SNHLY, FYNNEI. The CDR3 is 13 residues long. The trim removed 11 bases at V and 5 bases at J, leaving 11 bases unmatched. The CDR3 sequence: CARRTQGVHEQYF. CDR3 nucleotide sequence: TGTGCCCGGAGGACACAGGGGGTCCACGAGCAGTACTTC.

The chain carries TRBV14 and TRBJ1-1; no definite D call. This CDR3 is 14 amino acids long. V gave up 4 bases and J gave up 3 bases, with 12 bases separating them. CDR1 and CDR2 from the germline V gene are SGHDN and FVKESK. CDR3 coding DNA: TGTGCCAGCAGCCGTTCCCTAGTCGACACTGAAGCTTTCTTT. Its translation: CASSRSLVDTEAFF.

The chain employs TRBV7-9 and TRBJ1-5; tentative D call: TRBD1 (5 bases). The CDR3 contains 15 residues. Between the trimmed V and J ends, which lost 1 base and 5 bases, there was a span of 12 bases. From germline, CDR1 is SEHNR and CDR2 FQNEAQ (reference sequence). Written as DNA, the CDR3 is TGTGCCAGCAGCTTAGAGGGGACTACGGATCAGCCCCAGCATTTT. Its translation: CASSLEGTTDQPQHF.

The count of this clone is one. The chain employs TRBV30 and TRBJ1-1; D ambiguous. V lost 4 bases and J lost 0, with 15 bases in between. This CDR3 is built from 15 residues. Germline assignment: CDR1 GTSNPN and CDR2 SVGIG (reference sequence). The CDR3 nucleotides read TGTGCCTGGATGGGTGTGAGGTCTCTGAACACTGAAGCTTTCTTT. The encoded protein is CAWMGVRSLNTEAFF.

CDR3 loop: CASSARGQGIYGGYTF. The CDR3 nucleotides read TGTGCCAGCAGCGCCCGCGGGCAGGGGATCTATGGGGGCTACACCTTC. This chain connects TRBV7-9 to TRBJ1-2; the D gene is possibly TRBD1 (6 bases). Germline assignment: CDR1 SEHNR and CDR2 FQNEAQ (reference sequence). V shed 5 bases and J shed 8 bases, with 24 bases lying between them. The CDR3 runs 16 residues.

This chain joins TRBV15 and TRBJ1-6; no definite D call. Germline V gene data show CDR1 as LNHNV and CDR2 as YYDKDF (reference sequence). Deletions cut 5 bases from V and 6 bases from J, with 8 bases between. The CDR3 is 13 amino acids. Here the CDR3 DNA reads TGTGCCACCAGCGGGCAGACTAATTCACCCCTCCACTTT. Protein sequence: CATSGQTNSPLHF.

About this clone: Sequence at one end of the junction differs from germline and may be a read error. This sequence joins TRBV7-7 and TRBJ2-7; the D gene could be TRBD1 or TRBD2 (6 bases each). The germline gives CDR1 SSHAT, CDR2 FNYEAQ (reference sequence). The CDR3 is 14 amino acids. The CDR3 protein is CASSLGGQGYEQYF. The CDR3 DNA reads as TGTGCTAGCAGCTTAGGGGGGCAGGGCTACGAGCAGTACTTC.

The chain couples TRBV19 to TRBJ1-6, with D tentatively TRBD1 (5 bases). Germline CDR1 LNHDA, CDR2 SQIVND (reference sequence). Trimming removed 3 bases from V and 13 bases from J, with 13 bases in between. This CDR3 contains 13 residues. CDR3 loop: CASSIDSRLPLHF. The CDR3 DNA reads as TGTGCCAGTAGTATTGACAGCCGATTGCCCCTCCACTTT.

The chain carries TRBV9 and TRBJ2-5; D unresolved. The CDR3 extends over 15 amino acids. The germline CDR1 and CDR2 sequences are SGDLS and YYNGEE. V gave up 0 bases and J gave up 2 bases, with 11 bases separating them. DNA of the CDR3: TGTGCCAGCAGCGTAGACGGGTCCTCTCAAGAGACCCAGTACTTC. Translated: CASSVDGSSQETQYF.

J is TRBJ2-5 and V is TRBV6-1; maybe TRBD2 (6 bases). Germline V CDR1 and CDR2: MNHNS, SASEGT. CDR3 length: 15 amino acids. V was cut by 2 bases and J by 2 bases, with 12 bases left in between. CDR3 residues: CASSEMAGSQETQYF. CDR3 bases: TGTGCCAGCAGTGAAATGGCGGGAAGTCAAGAGACCCAGTACTTC.

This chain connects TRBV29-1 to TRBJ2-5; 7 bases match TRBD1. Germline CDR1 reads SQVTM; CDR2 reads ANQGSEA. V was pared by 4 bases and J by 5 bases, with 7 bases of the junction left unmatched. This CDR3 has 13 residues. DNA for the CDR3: TGCAGCGTTGTGGACAGGACGAGGGAGACCCAGTACTTC. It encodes CSVVDRTRETQYF.

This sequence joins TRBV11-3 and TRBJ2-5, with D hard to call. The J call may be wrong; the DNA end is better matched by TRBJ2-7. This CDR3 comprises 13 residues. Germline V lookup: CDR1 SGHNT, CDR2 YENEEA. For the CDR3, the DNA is TGTGCCAGCAGCTCGCAGGTCTCCTACGAGCAGTACTTC. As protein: CASSSQVSYEQYF.